This record concerns one TCR beta chain sequence. This record comes from a study of technical replicates of blood from several donors. The table came from immunoSEQ multiplex PCR; TCRdb's copy has only in-frame clones and leaves some out. This table holds about 79,000 clones, roughly 94% found once. V was cut by 6 bases and J by 3 bases, with 11 bases left in between. CDR3 length: 13 amino acids. Germline V gives CDR1 MNHNS, CDR2 SASEGT. V is TRBV6-1 and J is TRBJ1-1, with a weak D call TRBD1 (6 bases). This sequence was found in a human donor in good health. Specimen: T cells isolated from PBMCs. CDR3: CASRGTLYTEAFF. The CDR3 DNA reads as TGTGCCAGCAGGGGGACATTATACACTGAAGCTTTCTTT.